These 23 T cell receptor beta chains were all obtained from the same sample, sequenced in a study of cytomegalovirus exposure and HLA in healthy donors. Primers for the PCR totalled 60 Vbeta and 13 Jbeta. Sequencing was performed with immunoSEQ multiplex PCR; in TCRdb, only in-frame clones are kept and a portion is missing. Of over 70,000 clones listed, roughly four fifths are singletons. Material: PBMCs. The receptors were gathered from a man between 25 and 39 years old in good health and CMV-seronegative.

This clone was counted only a few times. The rearrangement joins TRBV6-5 to TRBJ1-1; 9 nucleotides match TRBD1. Germline CDR1 and CDR2: MNHEY and SVGAGI. The V gene end was trimmed by 5 bases and the J gene end by 5 bases; junction bases not matched to a gene: 6. The CDR3 has 14 amino acids. CDR3 bases: TGTGCCAGCAGTCTACAGGGGGCGAGGACTGAAGCTTTCTTT. This gives the protein CASSLQGARTEAFF.

This chain joins TRBV6-1 and TRBJ2-7; 10 bases agree with TRBD1. The CDR3 has 15 residues. Trimming removed 6 bases from V and 2 bases from J; junction bases left unmatched: 7. In germline, CDR1 is MNHNS, CDR2 SASEGT. In DNA form, the CDR3 reads TGTGCCAGCAGCAAGGGACAGGGGCTAGCCTACGAGCAGTACTTC. Its protein is CASSKGQGLAYEQYF.

The chain couples TRBV25-1 to TRBJ1-2; TRBD1 matches at 8 bases. CDR3 size: 14 residues. Germline-derived CDR1 and CDR2 are MGHDK and SYGVNS. J was trimmed by 4 bases and V by 4 bases; bases with no gene match: 5. The CDR3 loop reads CASSVPGQAYGYTF. The CDR3 coding sequence is TGTGCCAGCAGTGTACCGGGACAGGCCTATGGCTACACCTTC.

In this sample, this clone turned up a few times. V is TRBV6-5 and J is TRBJ1-2; 7 nucleotides line up with TRBD1. The CDR3 totals 15 residues. Germline trimming cut 6 bases from V and 8 bases from J; bases unmatched to any gene: 15. In germline, CDR1 is MNHEY, CDR2 SVGAGI. CDR3 DNA sequence: TGTGCCAGCAGCCCCGAGGGATGGGCAGGGGGGGGCTACACCTTC. This translates into CASSPEGWAGGGYTF.

The genes are TRBV11-3 and TRBJ2-1; D may be TRBD2 (5 bases). Germline V gene data show CDR1 as SGHNT and CDR2 as YENEEA. The CDR3 covers 16 residues. With 2 bases removed from V and 2 bases from J, the gap between germline ends came to 13 bases. The CDR3 here is CASSLSGLAPYNEQFF. The CDR3 region has the DNA TGTGCCAGCAGCTTAAGTGGGCTAGCACCCTACAATGAGCAGTTCTTC.

This clone has just a few counts. V gene TRBV6-1 combines with J gene TRBJ1-5; D unclear. This CDR3 has 14 amino acids. Looked up from germline, CDR1 is MNHNS and CDR2 is SASEGT. V gave up 10 bases and J gave up 2 bases, with 15 bases separating them. CDR3 nucleotide sequence: TGTGCCACCTACCCCGAGGGCCGCAATCAGCCCCAGCATTTT. As protein: CATYPEGRNQPQHF.

A remark on this clone: The junction and the germline gene differ at one end; a read error may be behind it. The chain carries TRBV7-7 and TRBJ2-2; no clear D. Per germline, CDR1 SSHAT and CDR2 FNYEAQ (reference sequence). There are 13 residues in the CDR3. DNA for the CDR3: TGTGCTAGCAGCTTACACCTAACCGGGGAGCTGTTTTTT. Its translation is CASSLHLTGELFF.

The chain employs TRBV11-2 and TRBJ2-1; D not certain. The CDR3 runs to 15 residues. Looked up from germline, CDR1 is SGHAT and CDR2 is FQNNGV. The V end lost 0 bases, the J end lost 9 bases, and 15 bases lay between the germline ends. The CDR3 protein is CASSLESGPVGEQFF. CDR3 nucleotides: TGTGCCAGCAGCTTAGAATCAGGCCCCGTGGGTGAGCAGTTCTTC.

This clone is a singleton in its sample. J is TRBJ2-7 and V is TRBV19, with D possibly being TRBD1 (5 bases). The CDR3 runs 15 residues. V lost 5 bases and J lost 3, with 17 bases in between. Looked up from germline, CDR1 is LNHDA and CDR2 is SQIVND (reference sequence). The CDR3 DNA is TGTGCCAGTAGTCCTGACAGCTCTCTTATCTACGAGCAGTACTTC. Its translation: CASSPDSSLIYEQYF.

This clone was observed once. The chain is built from TRBV19 and TRBJ2-1; a weak D match, TRBD1 (6 bases). V was trimmed by 4 bases and J by 4 bases, leaving 14 bases between them. Germline values: CDR1 LNHDA, CDR2 SQIVND (reference sequence). The CDR3 has 15 amino acids. The CDR3 DNA sequence: TGTGCCAGTAGTAACCGGGACAACACTTACAATGAGCAGTTCTTC. It yields the protein CASSNRDNTYNEQFF.

This clone was recorded only once. CDR3 residues: CASSQGSGDHNEQFF. CDR3 sequence (DNA): TGTGCCAGCAGCCAAGGGAGCGGGGACCACAATGAGCAGTTCTTC. The chain couples TRBV4-2 to TRBJ2-1; 7 bases match TRBD2. Trimming removed 1 base from V and 5 bases from J; junction bases left unmatched: 5. The CDR3 has 15 residues. The germline V gene has CDR1 LGHNA and CDR2 YNFKEQ.

The chain couples TRBV4-1 to TRBJ2-5; D unresolved. Germline V CDR1 and CDR2: MGHRA, YSYEKL. V was cut by 1 base and J by 1 base, with 7 bases left in between. The CDR3 is 14 residues long. CDR3 sequence reads: CASSQGTFQETQYF. As DNA, the CDR3 is TGCGCCAGCAGCCAAGGAACTTTCCAAGAGACCCAGTACTTC.

This clone was observed once. V gene TRBV28 combines with J gene TRBJ1-2, with 7 positions matching TRBD1. With 3 bases clipped from V and 0 bases from J, the junction kept 13 bases outside the gene matches. This CDR3 is built from 18 residues. Germline V gene sequence: CDR1 MDHEN, CDR2 SYDVKM. The CDR3 region has the DNA TGTGCCAGCAGTTTCGTAACCGGGACAGATTTTTCTAACTATGGCTACACCTTC. Amino acid sequence: CASSFVTGTDFSNYGYTF.

The chain carries TRBV7-9 and TRBJ1-3; D is ambiguous. The CDR3 spans 14 residues. Germline CDR1 reads SEHNR; CDR2 reads FQNEAQ (reference sequence). V was cut by 4 bases and J by 0 bases, with 7 bases left in between. CDR3 loop: CASSSTASGNTIYF. The CDR3 DNA sequence: TGTGCCAGCAGCTCCACAGCCTCTGGAAACACCATATATTTT. The variable domain in full, completed from reference TRBV7-9 and TRBJ1-3, reads DTGVSQNPRHKITKRGQNVTFRCDPISEHNRLYWYRQTLGQGPEFLTYFQNEAQLEKSRLLSDRFSAERPKGSFSTLEIQRTEQGDSAMYLCASSSTASGNTIYFGEGSWLTVV.

The chain combines TRBV6-1 with TRBJ1-3; D unresolved. Germline V lookup: CDR1 MNHNS, CDR2 SASEGT. V lost 7 bases and J 2 bases, leaving 9 bases between the germline ends. The CDR3 consists of 13 residues. The CDR3 DNA reads TGTGCCAGCAACCTGAGGACTGGAAACACCATATATTTT. Translating gives CASNLRTGNTIYF.

The genes are TRBV5-4 and TRBJ2-1, with D possibly TRBD2 on 6 matching bases. This CDR3 has 15 amino acids. Germline loops: CDR1 SGHNT, CDR2 YYREEE (reference sequence). V lost 0 bases and J 0 bases, leaving 7 bases between the germline ends. CDR3 protein: CASSLDGGSYNEQFF. The CDR3 DNA reads as TGTGCCAGCAGCTTGGACGGGGGCTCCTACAATGAGCAGTTCTTC.

The rearrangement joins TRBV7-9 to TRBJ2-1, with 7 bases that match TRBD2. The CDR3 totals 14 residues. Looked up from germline, CDR1 is SEHNR and CDR2 is FQNEAQ (reference sequence). The V and J ends lost 1 base and 7 bases, in that order; junction bases with no gene match: 4. CDR3 bases: TGTGCCAGCAGCTTAGAAGTTAGCGGGAATGAGCAGTTCTTC. Encoded protein: CASSLEVSGNEQFF. The full variable domain, rest sourced from reference TRBV7-9 and TRBJ2-1, is DTGVSQNPRHKITKRGQNVTFRCDPISEHNRLYWYRQTLGQGPEFLTYFQNEAQLEKSRLLSDRFSAERPKGSFSTLEIQRTEQGDSAMYLCASSLEVSGNEQFFGPGTRLTVL.

The rearrangement joins TRBV10-2 to TRBJ1-1; 7 positions match TRBD1. The CDR3 runs 15 residues. J lost 0 bases, V lost 3 bases, and 4 bases had no gene match. Germline CDR1 WSHSY, CDR2 SAAADI. The CDR3 bases are TGCGCCAGCAGTGAACAGGGGAGTATGAACACTGAAGCTTTCTTT. This translates into CASSEQGSMNTEAFF.

This clone was recorded a few times. V is TRBV6-5 and J is TRBJ2-7; possibly TRBD1 for D (6 bases). The CDR3 is made up of 14 amino acids. V shed 0 bases and J shed 2 bases, with 8 bases lying between them. From germline, CDR1 is MNHEY and CDR2 SVGAGI. The CDR3: CASSYSGQTYEQYF. The CDR3, as DNA: TGTGCCAGCAGTTACTCTGGACAGACCTACGAGCAGTACTTC.

As regards this clone: The germline gene is not matched at one end of the junction; a read error may be the cause. V is TRBV7-9 and J is TRBJ1-1; the match to TRBD1 covers 8 bases. The CDR3 runs 17 residues. Germline values: CDR1 SEHNR, CDR2 FQNEAQ (reference sequence). CDR3 protein: CSSSLRADRVENTEAFF. The CDR3 DNA follows: TGTTCCAGCAGCCTAAGGGCGGACAGGGTGGAGAACACTGAAGCTTTCTTT.

The chain employs TRBV5-6 and TRBJ2-5; 9 nucleotides align to TRBD2. The CDR3 sequence is 17 residues long. The germline V gene has CDR1 SGHDT and CDR2 YYEEEE. The ends lost 1 base at V and 4 bases at J; junction bases unmatched: 11. Written as DNA, the CDR3 is TGTGCCAGCAGCTTGAGGTCCTTGCGGGAGGGGGGAGAGACCCAGTACTTC. This gives the protein CASSLRSLREGGETQYF.

V usage is TRBV28 and J usage is TRBJ1-6; D remains unclear. V gave up 3 bases and J gave up 7 bases, with 16 bases separating them. CDR3 length: 16 residues. Germline lookup yields CDR1 MDHEN and CDR2 SYDVKM. CDR3 bases: TGTGCCAGCAGTTTCGTAGTACAGACACCCAATTCACCCCTCCACTTT. Its translation: CASSFVVQTPNSPLHF.

The chain joins TRBV11-2 to TRBJ2-7, with a weak D call TRBD1 (6 bases). CDR1 is SGHAT, CDR2 FQNNGV, per germline. The CDR3 totals 15 residues. Trimming stripped 0 bases from V and 4 bases from J, with 13 bases between. As DNA, the CDR3 is TGTGCCAGCAGCTTAGAGGCAGGGGAGAGGTACGAGCAGTACTTC. Amino acids: CASSLEAGERYEQYF.